This T cell receptor beta chain appears in the sequencing data of a study of T cells in Graves' hyperthyroidism and ophthalmopathy. The study, taken as a whole, reports: Ophthalmopathy prediction by the model preceded onset by a median roughly 6 months. Blood also showed most of the thyroid clonotypes that were expanded above 0.001.

Germline values: CDR1 KGHDR, CDR2 SFDVKD. The CDR3 sequence is 16 residues long. The ends lost 3 bases at V and 4 bases at J; junction bases unmatched: 7. The TCR beta CDR3 regions underwent amplification using RNA transcripts as the source. When the TCR CDR3 underwent first-round RT-PCR, the HTBI primer set was used. MiXCR, applied by TCRdb to the multiplex PCR reads, yields one record per CDR3 protein. The sample has 500,000 to 600,000 distinct CDR3 sequences; around 46% are singletons. With respect to this clonotype: Its antigen is not known.

The sequence was collected from a young woman with Graves' hyperthyroidism. Sequencing was performed on peripheral blood or thyroid tissue (not recorded which). The chain combines TRBV24-1 with TRBJ2-1; 8 bases line up with TRBD1. CDR3 amino acids: CATSDPTGDEYNEQFF. Here the CDR3 DNA reads TGTGCCACCAGTGATCCGACAGGGGATGAATACAATGAGCAGTTCTTC.